The 27 T cell receptor beta chains reported below all come from one sample, sequenced in a study of CD8 T cells in Susac syndrome (dated by TCRdb to about 2019). Libraries came from the immunoSEQ multiplex PCR assay. RNA was extracted with the RNeasy kit and about 0.5 to 1 ug was reverse transcribed using random hexamers. TCRdb itself trimmed the public reads at Q25 with fastp, ran MiXCR and retained productive beta chains. For every CDR3 protein sequence, its rows merge into one entry that carries the most common genes and DNA. The sample data list around 170,000 distinct CDR3 sequences, and just under 95% of these were observed just once. The ten largest clones take up approximately 0.16% of the sample. Sequences were obtained from CD8+ T cells from PBMCs. Receptors originate from a human donor with Susac syndrome.

The V gene is TRBV12-3 or TRBV12-4, the J gene TRBJ2-7, with 12 bases matching TRBD2. The CDR3 covers 14 residues. J lost 5 bases, V lost 6 bases, and 5 bases had no gene match. CDR3 region: CASRPGLAGNEQYF. The CDR3 DNA is TGTGCCAGCAGGCCTGGACTAGCGGGGAACGAGCAGTACTTC.

The CDR3: CSATTANYGYTF. In DNA form, the CDR3 reads TGCAGTGCGACGACAGCTAACTATGGCTACACCTTC. The chain uses TRBV20-1 and TRBJ1-2; perhaps TRBD1 as D (5 bases). The CDR3 runs 12 residues. Trimming removed 6 bases at V and 0 bases at J, with 8 bases between. The germline V gene encodes CDR1 DFQATT and CDR2 SNEGSKA (reference sequence).

This chain uses TRBV20-1 with TRBJ1-1, with D uncertain. The CDR3 is 12 residues long. Germline CDR1 reads DFQATT; CDR2 reads SNEGSKA (reference sequence). V was trimmed by 8 bases and J by 6 bases, leaving 16 bases between them. CDR3 in amino acids: CSSPPGGPEAFF. CDR3 nucleotide sequence: TGCAGTTCCCCCCCGGGTGGGCCTGAAGCTTTCTTT.

The rearrangement links TRBV12-3 or TRBV12-4 to TRBJ2-5, with D possibly being TRBD2 (6 bases). V was clipped by 6 bases and J by 5 bases, with 13 bases between them. CDR3 length: 13 residues. CDR3 in amino acids: CASSLEGDETQYF. In DNA, the CDR3 is TGTGCCAGCAGCTTGGAGGGTGACGAGACCCAGTACTTC.

The count of this clonotype is one. The V gene is TRBV20-1, the J gene TRBJ2-7, with 10 bases that match TRBD2. The junction had 3 bases not matched to a gene; V was cut back by 6 bases and J by 1 base. From germline, CDR1 is DFQATT and CDR2 SNEGSKA (reference sequence). This CDR3 comprises 13 residues. CDR3 protein: CSAQGLASYEQYF. In DNA form, the CDR3 reads TGCAGTGCGCAGGGACTAGCGTCCTACGAGCAGTACTTC.

The genes are TRBV20-1 and TRBJ2-7; 7 bases agree with TRBD2. The CDR3 runs 13 residues. The germline gives CDR1 DFQATT, CDR2 SNEGSKA (reference sequence). V dropped 3 bases and J dropped 7; count of bases not matched to a gene: 9. In DNA form, the CDR3 reads TGCAGTGCTAGTGAAAGGGAGGGGAGTGAGCAGTACTTC. This gives the protein CSASEREGSEQYF.

The chain has TRBV13 and TRBJ1-2; 8 bases map to TRBD1. Trimming took 5 bases from V and 4 from J; bases not matched to a gene: 9. CDR1 is PRHDT and CDR2 is FYEKMQ in the germline V gene (reference sequence). The CDR3 has 15 residues. The CDR3 region has the DNA TGTGCCAGCAGCGGGCATGGACAGGGACCCTATGGCTACACCTTC. Translating gives CASSGHGQGPYGYTF. Full variable domain (outside the CDR3, taken from reference TRBV13 and TRBJ1-2): AAGVIQSPRHLIKEKRETATLKCYPIPRHDTVYWYQQGPGQDPQFLISFYEKMQSDKGSIPDRFSAQQFSDYHSELNMSSLELGDSALYFCASSGHGQGPYGYTFGSGTRLTVV.

The chain carries TRBV6-5 and TRBJ2-3; weak D call: TRBD2 (6 bases). The CDR3 spans 14 residues. With 6 bases removed from V and 4 bases from J, the gap between germline ends came to 14 bases. CDR1 and CDR2 (germline): MNHEY, SVGAGI. The CDR3, as DNA: TGTGCCAGCAGAAGGAGGGGAAGCGCAGATACGCAGTATTTT. It codes for CASRRRGSADTQYF.

This rearrangement joins TRBV6-5 to TRBJ2-7; TRBD1 matches 10 bases. Losses at the gene ends were 10 bases for V and 4 bases for J; bases not matched to a gene: 10. Germline loops: CDR1 MNHEY, CDR2 SVGAGI. The CDR3 totals 14 residues. The CDR3 DNA reads TGTGCCACCATGGGAAGGGGACAGGGGTACGAGCAGTACTTC. Protein sequence: CATMGRGQGYEQYF.

The J gene is TRBJ1-3, the V gene TRBV30, with D unclear. Germline CDR1 is GTSNPN and CDR2 is SVGIG (reference sequence). The CDR3 runs to 11 residues. The CDR3 sequence: CGTSSGNTIYF. CDR3 nucleotide sequence: TGTGGCACCAGCTCTGGAAACACCATATATTTT.

V is TRBV12-3 or TRBV12-4 and J is TRBJ1-2; maybe TRBD1 (6 bases). V was shortened by 7 bases and J by 7 bases, with 16 bases between the two germline ends. The CDR3 has 13 residues. For the CDR3, the DNA is TGTGCCAGCACCACGATGGACAGCGCTGGCTACACCTTC. Amino acids: CASTTMDSAGYTF.

This clonotype was seen only once. The J gene is TRBJ1-1, the V gene TRBV14, with no clear D. Trimming took 4 bases from V and 1 from J, leaving 16 bases between them. The CDR3 runs to 16 residues. Germline CDR1 SGHDN, CDR2 FVKESK. CDR3 nucleotide sequence: TGTGCCAGCAGCCCACTAGGCCTAGATCCGAACACTGAAGCTTTCTTT. Amino acids: CASSPLGLDPNTEAFF.

The chain has TRBV4-1 and TRBJ2-2, with no clear D. V lost 1 base, J lost 6 bases, and 9 bases lay in between. Germline V lookup: CDR1 MGHRA, CDR2 YSYEKL. This CDR3 spans 14 amino acids. The CDR3 DNA sequence: TGCGCCAGCAGCCAAGGCTCGGGCGCCGGGGAGCTGTTTTTT. Amino acids: CASSQGSGAGELFF.

The chain joins TRBV28 to TRBJ2-7; the match to TRBD1 covers 7 bases. The ends lost 6 bases at V and 3 bases at J; junction bases unmatched: 5. From germline, CDR1 is MDHEN and CDR2 SYDVKM. The CDR3 is 13 residues long. The CDR3: CASRTGNSYEQYF. CDR3 sequence (DNA): TGTGCCAGCAGGACAGGGAACAGCTACGAGCAGTACTTC.

V and J are TRBV29-1 and TRBJ1-2, with 9 bases lining up with TRBD1. There are 12 residues in the CDR3. The V and J ends lost 4 bases and 8 bases, in that order; junction bases with no gene match: 5. Per germline, CDR1 SQVTM and CDR2 ANQGSEA. CDR3 sequence (DNA): TGCAGCGTTGTCAGGACAGGGGAGGGCTACACCTTC. Its translation: CSVVRTGEGYTF.

V is TRBV11-2 and J is TRBJ2-7; D gene ambiguous. The CDR3 is made up of 13 amino acids. Looked up from germline, CDR1 is SGHAT and CDR2 is FQNNGV. Trimming removed 1 base at V and 6 bases at J, with 10 bases between. CDR3 in amino acids: CASSLGLPTEQYF. DNA of the CDR3: TGTGCCAGCAGCTTAGGCCTCCCTACCGAGCAGTACTTC.

CDR3 region: CASSSDQGAYEQYF. DNA for the CDR3: TGTGCCAGCAGCTCGGATCAGGGGGCCTACGAGCAGTACTTC. The rearrangement links TRBV13 to TRBJ2-7; 7 positions match TRBD1. V lost 4 bases and J lost 2; bases outside the gene matches: 5. Germline V gene lookup returns CDR1 PRHDT and CDR2 FYEKMQ (reference sequence). The CDR3 extends over 14 amino acids.

This sequence joins TRBV12-3 or TRBV12-4 and TRBJ2-5; 10 nucleotides align to TRBD1. V trimming: 5 bases; J trimming: 2 bases; junction bases outside the gene matches: 8. The CDR3 is 16 residues long. The CDR3: CASSAGQGDWQETQYF. Here the CDR3 DNA reads TGTGCCAGCAGTGCCGGACAGGGGGATTGGCAAGAGACCCAGTACTTC.

The chain's CDR3 is CASSLGGGLGSYEQYF. CDR3 nucleotide sequence: TGTGCCAGCAGTTTAGGGGGTGGTCTTGGCTCCTACGAGCAGTACTTC. V gene TRBV28 combines with J gene TRBJ2-7; D is possibly TRBD1 or TRBD2 (5 bases each). Germline V CDR1 and CDR2: MDHEN, SYDVKM. This CDR3 is built from 16 residues. The V and J ends lost 2 bases and 0 bases respectively, with 14 bases between them.

With regard to this clonotype: The final CDR3 position lacks the conserved phenylalanine or tryptophan, pointing to a likely read error. The DNA is left out, because the CDR3 cannot be placed on it with certainty; the CDR3 is given as TCRdb lists it. This rearrangement joins TRBV29-1 to TRBJ1-2; TRBD1 is the table's D call and was not checked against the DNA. With termini counted, the CDR3 has 12 amino acids. The germline CDR1 and CDR2 sequences are SQVTM and ANQGSEA. The CDR3 protein is CSVALFGATSGL.

The genes are TRBV2 and TRBJ2-7; D ambiguous. Germline V lookup: CDR1 SNHLY, CDR2 FYNNEI. V dropped 10 bases and J dropped 1 base, with 11 bases sitting between them. The CDR3 loop spans 12 amino acids. CDR3 DNA sequence: TGTGCCATCAGAGCGAAATCCTACGAGCAGTACTTC. Its translation is CAIRAKSYEQYF.

The chain uses TRBV7-9 and TRBJ2-7, with D perhaps given as TRBD1 or TRBD2 (5 bases each). The germline gives CDR1 SEHNR, CDR2 FQNEAQ (reference sequence). The CDR3 length is 16 residues. V was shortened by 4 bases and J by 2 bases, with 18 bases between the two germline ends. The DNA of the CDR3 is TGTGCCAGCAGCTCACAGGAAGATACTAGGGCCTACGAGCAGTACTTC. It encodes CASSSQEDTRAYEQYF.

This clonotype was seen once. V gene TRBV7-9 combines with J gene TRBJ2-5; D may be TRBD1 (5 bases). The germline CDR1 and CDR2 sequences are SEHNR and FQNEAQ (reference sequence). Between the trimmed V and J ends, which lost 10 bases and 5 bases, there was a span of 17 bases. This CDR3 region has 13 residues. The CDR3: CANVRVMWETQYF. CDR3 DNA sequence: TGTGCCAACGTCAGGGTTATGTGGGAGACCCAGTACTTC.

The chain employs TRBV4-1 and TRBJ2-3; D gene uncertain. Looked up from germline, CDR1 is MGHRA and CDR2 is YSYEKL. Trimming removed 3 bases from V and 2 bases from J, with 9 bases in between. The CDR3 has 14 residues. The CDR3: CASSQDPNTDTQYF. CDR3 coding DNA: TGCGCCAGCAGCCAGGACCCAAACACAGATACGCAGTATTTT.

The chain links TRBV3-1 to TRBJ2-3, with D possibly being TRBD2 (5 bases). Germline V gene lookup returns CDR1 LGHDT and CDR2 YNNKEL (reference sequence). The CDR3 totals 17 residues. Trimming removed 0 bases at V and 4 bases at J, with 17 bases between. The CDR3 DNA reads TGTGCCAGCAGCCAAGATCCCCTAGCCACCGCCTCAGATACGCAGTATTTT. Protein: CASSQDPLATASDTQYF.

The J gene is TRBJ2-7, the V gene TRBV10-2; D is undetermined. CDR3 length: 11 amino acids. Germline CDR1 and CDR2: WSHSY and SAAADI. V lost 9 bases and J 7 bases, leaving 13 bases between the germline ends. CDR3 nucleotides: TGCGCCAGTGGATGGCTAAAGGAGCAGTACTTC. This sequence encodes CASGWLKEQYF.

The chain joins TRBV9 to TRBJ2-7; 8 bases are a match to TRBD2. Germline values: CDR1 SGDLS, CDR2 YYNGEE. This CDR3 contains 15 residues. The V segment lost 4 bases and the J segment 2 bases; nucleotides outside the gene matches: 8. CDR3 sequence reads: CASSPGLAAAYEQYF. CDR3 nucleotide sequence: TGTGCCAGCAGCCCAGGACTAGCTGCAGCCTACGAGCAGTACTTC.